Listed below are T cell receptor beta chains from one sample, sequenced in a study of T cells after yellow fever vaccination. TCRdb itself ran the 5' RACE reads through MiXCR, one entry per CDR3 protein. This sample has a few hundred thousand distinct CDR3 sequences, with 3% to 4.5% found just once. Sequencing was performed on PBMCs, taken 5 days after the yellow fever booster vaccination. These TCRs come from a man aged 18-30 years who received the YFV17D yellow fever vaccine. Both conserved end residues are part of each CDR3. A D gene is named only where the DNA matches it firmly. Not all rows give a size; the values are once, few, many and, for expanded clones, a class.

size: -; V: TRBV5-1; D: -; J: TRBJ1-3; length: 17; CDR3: CASSLDAAASSGNTIYF; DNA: TGCGCCAGCAGCTTGGACGCGGCCGCTTCCTCTGGAAACACCATATATTTT
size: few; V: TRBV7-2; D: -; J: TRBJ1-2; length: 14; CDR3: CASSRRVNEDGYTF; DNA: TGTGCCAGCAGTAGAAGGGTTAACGAGGATGGCTACACCTTC
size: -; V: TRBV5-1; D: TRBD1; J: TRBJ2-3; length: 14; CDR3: CASTVTGTTDTQYF; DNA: TGCGCCAGCACCGTGACAGGGACCACAGATACGCAGTATTTT
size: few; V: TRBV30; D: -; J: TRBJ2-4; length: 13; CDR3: CAWSTHHPGPQYF; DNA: TGTGCCTGGAGTACTCACCACCCCGGGCCTCAGTACTTC
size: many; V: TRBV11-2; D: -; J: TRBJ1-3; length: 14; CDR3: CASSLQSVGNTIYF; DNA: TGTGCCAGCAGCTTACAGAGTGTTGGAAACACCATATATTTT
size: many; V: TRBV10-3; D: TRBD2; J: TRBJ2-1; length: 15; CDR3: CAISSQRGDYNEQFF; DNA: TGTGCCATCAGTAGTCAGCGGGGGGACTACAATGAGCAGTTCTTC
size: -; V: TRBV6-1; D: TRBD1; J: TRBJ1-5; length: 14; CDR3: CASSGDRGLQPQHF; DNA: TGTGCCAGCAGTGGGGACAGGGGGCTTCAGCCCCAGCATTTT
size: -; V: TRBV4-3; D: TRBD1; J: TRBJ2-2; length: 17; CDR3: CASSPKIPEGQNGELFF; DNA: TGCGCCAGCAGCCCCAAGATACCCGAGGGACAGAACGGGGAGCTGTTTTTT
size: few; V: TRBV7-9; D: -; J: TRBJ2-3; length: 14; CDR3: CASSDPTSSDTQYF; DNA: TGTGCCAGCAGCGACCCGACTAGTTCAGATACGCAGTATTTT
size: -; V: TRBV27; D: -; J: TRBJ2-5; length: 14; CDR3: CASSLIFGSETQYF; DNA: TGTGCCAGCAGTTTAATTTTTGGGTCGGAGACCCAGTACTTC
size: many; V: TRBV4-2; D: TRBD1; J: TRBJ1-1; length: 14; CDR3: CASSQAGTGREAFF; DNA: TGTGCCAGCAGCCAGGCCGGGACAGGGAGAGAAGCTTTCTTT
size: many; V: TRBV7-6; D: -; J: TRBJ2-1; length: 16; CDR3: CASSLGSRPLYNEQFF; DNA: TGTGCCAGCAGCTTAGGTTCCAGGCCTCTCTACAATGAGCAGTTCTTC
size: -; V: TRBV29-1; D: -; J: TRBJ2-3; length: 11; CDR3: CSVARGGTQYF; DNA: TGCAGCGTCGCCAGGGGCGGTACGCAGTATTTT
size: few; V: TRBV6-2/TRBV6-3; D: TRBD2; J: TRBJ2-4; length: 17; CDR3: CASMFSLAGLAKNIQYF; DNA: TGTGCCAGCATGTTTAGCCTAGCGGGGCTAGCCAAAAACATTCAGTACTTC
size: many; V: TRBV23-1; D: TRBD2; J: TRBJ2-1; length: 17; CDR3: CASSQPLAGGSYNEQFF; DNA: TGCGCCAGCAGTCAACCGCTGGCGGGGGGTTCCTACAATGAGCAGTTCTTC
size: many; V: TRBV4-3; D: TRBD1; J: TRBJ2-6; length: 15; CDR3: CASSYGQAGANVLTF; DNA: TGCGCCAGCAGCTACGGACAGGCTGGGGCCAACGTCCTGACTTTC
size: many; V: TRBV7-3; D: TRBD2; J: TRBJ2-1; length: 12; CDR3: CASSQWGGEQFF; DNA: TGTGCCAGCAGCCAATGGGGGGGTGAGCAGTTCTTC
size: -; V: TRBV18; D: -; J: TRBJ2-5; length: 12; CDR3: CASSPPKETQYF; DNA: TGTGCCAGCTCACCACCCAAAGAGACCCAGTACTTC
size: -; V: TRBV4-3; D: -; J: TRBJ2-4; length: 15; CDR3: CASSRDRGLQNIQYF; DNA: TGCGCCAGCAGCCGAGACCGAGGACTCCAAAACATTCAGTACTTC
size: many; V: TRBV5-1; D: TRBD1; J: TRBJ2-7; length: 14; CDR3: CASSFTGGAFEQYF; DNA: TGCGCCAGCAGCTTTACAGGGGGCGCGTTCGAGCAGTACTTC
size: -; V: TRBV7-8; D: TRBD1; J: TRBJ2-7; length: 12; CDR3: CASSLQGVEQYF; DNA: TGTGCCAGCAGCCTACAGGGGGTCGAGCAGTACTTC
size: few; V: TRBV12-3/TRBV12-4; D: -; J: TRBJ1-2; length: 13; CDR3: CASRGLANYGYTF; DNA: TGTGCCAGCAGAGGACTTGCTAACTATGGCTACACCTTC
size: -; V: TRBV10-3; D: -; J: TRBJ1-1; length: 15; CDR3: CAISEQIYKNTEAFF; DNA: TGTGCCATCAGTGAGCAAATCTACAAGAACACTGAAGCTTTCTTT
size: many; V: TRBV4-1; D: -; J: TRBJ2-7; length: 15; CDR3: CASSQRGGATYEQYF; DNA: TGCGCCAGCAGCCAGAGAGGAGGGGCCACCTACGAGCAGTACTTC
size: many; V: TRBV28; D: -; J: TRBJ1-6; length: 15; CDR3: CATSPSRGSNSPLHF; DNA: TGTGCCACATCCCCCTCGCGGGGTTCGAATTCACCCCTCCACTTT
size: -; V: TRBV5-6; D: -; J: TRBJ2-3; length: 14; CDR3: CASAHDITIDTQYF; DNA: TGTGCCAGCGCCCACGACATAACCATTGATACGCAGTATTTT
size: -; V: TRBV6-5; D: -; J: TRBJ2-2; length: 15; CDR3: CASRLTTTVQGELFF; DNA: TGTGCCAGCAGACTTACTACGACAGTCCAGGGGGAGCTGTTTTTT
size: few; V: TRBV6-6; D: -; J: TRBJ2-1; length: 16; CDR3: CASTYRATGAYNEQFF; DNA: TGTGCCAGCACATACAGAGCAACTGGGGCTTACAATGAGCAGTTCTTC
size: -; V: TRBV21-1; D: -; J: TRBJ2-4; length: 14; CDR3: CASSLLAGGDFAYF; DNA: TGTGCCAGCAGCCTATTGGCAGGGGGGGACTTTGCGTACTTC
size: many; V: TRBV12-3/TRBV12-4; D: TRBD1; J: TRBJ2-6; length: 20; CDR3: CASSSPWGGTGGIGANVLTF; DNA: TGTGCCAGCAGTTCCCCATGGGGGGGGACAGGGGGCATTGGGGCCAACGTCCTGACTTTC
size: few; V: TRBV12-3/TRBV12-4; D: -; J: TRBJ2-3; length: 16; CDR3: CASSFGRLPHTDTQYF; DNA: TGTGCCAGCAGTTTCGGTCGCCTTCCCCACACAGATACGCAGTATTTT
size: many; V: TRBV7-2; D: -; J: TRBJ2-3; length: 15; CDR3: CASSLSSVNSYTQYF; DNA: TGTGCCAGCAGCTTATCCTCCGTAAATAGCTATACGCAGTATTTT
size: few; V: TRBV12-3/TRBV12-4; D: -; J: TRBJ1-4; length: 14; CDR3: CASSQVLANEKLFF; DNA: TGTGCCAGCAGCCAAGTTCTCGCTAATGAAAAACTGTTTTTT
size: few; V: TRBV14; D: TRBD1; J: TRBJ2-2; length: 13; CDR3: CASSRGPGGELFF; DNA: TGTGCCAGCAGCAGGGGGCCAGGCGGGGAGCTGTTTTTT
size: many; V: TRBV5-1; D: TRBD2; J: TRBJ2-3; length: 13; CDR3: CASSDSGGDTQYF; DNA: TGCGCCAGCAGCGACAGCGGGGGAGATACGCAGTATTTT
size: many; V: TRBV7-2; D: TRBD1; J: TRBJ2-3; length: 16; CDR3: CASSFSSDRGLDTQYF; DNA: TGTGCCAGCAGCTTTAGTAGCGACAGGGGGCTGGATACGCAGTATTTT
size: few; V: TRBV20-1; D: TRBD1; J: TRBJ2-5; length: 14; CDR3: CSAVRPSQGAAQYF; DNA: TGCAGTGCTGTCCGACCCTCACAGGGGGCGGCCCAGTACTTC
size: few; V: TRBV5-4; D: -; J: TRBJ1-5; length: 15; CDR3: CASSEGTGRNQPQHF; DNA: TGTGCCAGCAGCGAGGGGACGGGACGCAATCAGCCCCAGCATTTT
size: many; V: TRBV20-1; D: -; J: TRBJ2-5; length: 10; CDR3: CSASTETQYF; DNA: TGCAGTGCTAGTACAGAGACCCAGTACTTC
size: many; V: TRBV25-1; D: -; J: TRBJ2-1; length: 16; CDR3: CASSGNGPGEYNEQFF; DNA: TGTGCCAGCAGTGGTAATGGGCCGGGGGAATACAATGAGCAGTTCTTC
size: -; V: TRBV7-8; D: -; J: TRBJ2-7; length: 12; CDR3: CASTGRSYEQYF; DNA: TGTGCCAGTACGGGGAGGTCCTACGAGCAGTACTTC
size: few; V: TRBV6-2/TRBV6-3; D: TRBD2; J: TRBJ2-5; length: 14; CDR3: CASSQRGGRETQYF; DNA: TGTGCCAGCAGCCAGCGGGGGGGCCGGGAGACCCAGTACTTC
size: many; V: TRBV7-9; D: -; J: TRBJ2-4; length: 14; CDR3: CASSSVRAKNIQYF; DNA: TGTGCCAGCAGCTCCGTCCGGGCCAAAAACATTCAGTACTTC
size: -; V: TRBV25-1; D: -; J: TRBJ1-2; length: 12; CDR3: CASSGEGLDYTF; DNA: TGTGCCAGCAGTGGGGAGGGGCTTGACTACACCTTC
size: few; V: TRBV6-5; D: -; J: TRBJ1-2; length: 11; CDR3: CASRGWAGYTF; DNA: TGTGCCAGCAGGGGCTGGGCTGGCTACACCTTC
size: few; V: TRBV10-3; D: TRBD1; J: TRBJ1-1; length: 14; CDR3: CAISERQGDTEAFF; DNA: TGTGCCATCAGTGAACGACAGGGGGACACTGAAGCTTTCTTT
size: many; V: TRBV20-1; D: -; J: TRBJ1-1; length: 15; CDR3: CSARDPQGSYTEAFF; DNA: TGCAGTGCTAGAGATCCGCAGGGTTCGTACACTGAAGCTTTCTTT
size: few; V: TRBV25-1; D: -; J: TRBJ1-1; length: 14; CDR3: CASSVGVMNTEAFF; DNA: TGTGCCAGCAGTGTCGGAGTTATGAACACTGAAGCTTTCTTT
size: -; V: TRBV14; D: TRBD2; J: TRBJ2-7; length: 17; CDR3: CASSQEGASGGRYEQYF; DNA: TGTGCCAGCAGCCAAGAAGGGGCTAGCGGGGGGAGGTACGAGCAGTACTTC
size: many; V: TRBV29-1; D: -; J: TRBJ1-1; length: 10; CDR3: CSAGRTEAFF; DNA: TGCAGCGCAGGGAGGACTGAAGCTTTCTTT
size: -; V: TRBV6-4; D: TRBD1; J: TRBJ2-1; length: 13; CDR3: CASSDSDRGEQFF; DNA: TGTGCCAGCAGTGACTCGGACAGGGGTGAGCAGTTCTTC
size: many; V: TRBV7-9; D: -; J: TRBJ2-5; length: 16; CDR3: CASSPTPGPAGETQYF; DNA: TGTGCCAGCAGCCCTACTCCCGGTCCCGCAGGAGAGACCCAGTACTTC
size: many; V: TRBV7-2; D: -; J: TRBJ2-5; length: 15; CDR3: CASSLETGQGETQYF; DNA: TGTGCCAGCAGCTTAGAAACGGGTCAAGGAGAGACCCAGTACTTC
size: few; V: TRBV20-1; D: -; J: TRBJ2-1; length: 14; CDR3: CSATNRVTYNEQFF; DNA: TGCAGTGCTACAAACAGGGTTACCTACAATGAGCAGTTCTTC